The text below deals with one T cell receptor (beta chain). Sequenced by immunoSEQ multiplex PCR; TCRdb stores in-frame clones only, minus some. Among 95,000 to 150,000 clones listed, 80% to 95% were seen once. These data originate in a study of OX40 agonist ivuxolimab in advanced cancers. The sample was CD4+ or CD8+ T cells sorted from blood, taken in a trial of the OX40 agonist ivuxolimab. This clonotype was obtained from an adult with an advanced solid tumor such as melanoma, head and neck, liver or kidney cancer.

The CDR3 is CASSWTGGKEKLFF. The CDR3 region has the DNA TGTGCCAGCAGTTGGACAGGGGGCAAGGAAAAACTGTTTTTT. The chain joins TRBV6-5 to TRBJ1-4; 11 bases agree with TRBD1. This CDR3 has 14 amino acids. Germline values: CDR1 MNHEY, CDR2 SVGAGI. V was pared by 4 bases and J by 8 bases, with 3 bases of the junction left unmatched.